This T cell receptor beta chain was identified in a study of blood T cell repertoires in COVID-19. The CDR3 covers 13 residues. The V gene lost 4 bases and the J gene lost 5 bases, with 11 bases spanning the gap. Germline V CDR1 and CDR2: MNHEY, SVGAGI. Profiling relied on immunoSEQ multiplex PCR, and the TCRdb table lists in-frame clones only, not all of them. The data show about 260,000 clones, approximately 87% seen once. The chain carries TRBV6-5 and TRBJ1-1; D is unresolved. The TCR comes from a middle-aged woman who had recovered from COVID-19. The specimen was peripheral blood. As DNA, the CDR3 is TGTGCCAGCAGTTGGGGAGGGAAAACTGAAGCTTTCTTT. This encodes CASSWGGKTEAFF.